This entry features one TCR beta chain sequence. Original methodology: Estimation of nucleated cell counts was performed using reference gene primer amplification. Measured with immunoSEQ multiplex PCR; TCRdb has only the in-frame clones, and not every one. V and J calls and clone size are as listed in that table; D and trimming were resolved from the DNA. The sample has over 150,000 clones, roughly 85% seen once. The entry originates in a study of blood T cell repertoires in COVID-19. Study overall: Whether acute or convalescent, the COVID-19 samples came from the United States, Italy and Spain. Sample material is recorded as cDNA or gDNA derived from T cells, B-cell-depleted T cells, or PBMCs.

Patients in Seattle were enrolled during active infection, then followed longitudinally. Deletions cut 8 bases from V and 1 base from J, with 8 bases between. The CDR3 totals 12 residues. Germline V lookup: CDR1 SNHLY, CDR2 FYNNEI. This rearrangement joins TRBV2 to TRBJ1-1; D not certain. Sequenced material: peripheral blood. The sequence came from an older woman with COVID-19, enrolled during active disease. DNA for the CDR3: TGTGCCAGCGGCCCGGGGAACACTGAAGCTTTCTTT. It specifies CASGPGNTEAFF.